The T cell receptor beta chain described here comes from a study of blood T cell repertoires in COVID-19. Study context: Sites in the United States, Italy and Spain provided acute and convalescent COVID-19 samples. The analysed material was cDNA or gDNA that came from T cells, B-cell-depleted T cells, or PBMCs.

Deletions cut 4 bases from V and 3 bases from J, with 10 bases between. CDR1 is SEHNR, CDR2 FQNEAQ, per germline (reference sequence). The length of the CDR3 is 13 residues. In the original analysis: The authors estimated nucleated cell counts from reference gene primer amplification. Sequencing used immunoSEQ multiplex PCR; TCRdb keeps in-frame clones, though not all of them. V, J and clone size derive from that table, while D and trimming were established from the DNA sequence. The sample carries some 76,000 clones, about nine tenths recorded once. The chain uses TRBV7-9 and TRBJ2-7, with D perhaps TRBD1 (6 bases). The receptor was isolated from a woman between 18 and 30 years old with acute or convalescent COVID-19. Input material: peripheral blood. Here the CDR3 reads CASSSGHDYEQYF. The CDR3 region has the DNA TGTGCCAGCAGCTCGGGACATGACTACGAGCAGTACTTC.